Listed below are T cell receptor beta chains from one sample, sequenced in a study of OX40 agonist ivuxolimab in advanced cancers. Sequenced by immunoSEQ multiplex PCR; TCRdb stores in-frame clones only, minus some. This sample has around 50,000 clones, with over 75% found just once. Sample: CD4+ or CD8+ T cells sorted from blood, taken in a trial of the OX40 agonist ivuxolimab. These receptors all stem from an adult with an advanced solid tumor such as melanoma, head and neck, liver or kidney cancer. CDR3s include the opening cysteine and the closing phenylalanine or tryptophan. The order of the fields is J gene, V gene, D gene, clone size, CDR3 protein, CDR3 DNA. D genes are given only for firm matches. Where a row states a size, it is once, few, many or the class of an expanded clone; other rows omit it.

J gene: TRBJ2-3; V gene: TRBV11-2; D gene: .; clone size: .; CDR3 protein: CASSLAGGRIADTQYF; CDR3 DNA: TGTGCCAGCAGCTTAGCGGGGGGCCGTATCGCAGATACGCAGTATTTT
J gene: TRBJ1-2; V gene: TRBV6-1; D gene: TRBD1; clone size: .; CDR3 protein: CASRTSGGDYGYTF; CDR3 DNA: TGTGCCAGCAGAACCTCAGGGGGGGACTATGGCTACACCTTC
J gene: TRBJ1-2; V gene: TRBV27; D gene: TRBD1; clone size: .; CDR3 protein: CASSITGTGWYGYTF; CDR3 DNA: TGTGCCAGCAGCATTACCGGGACAGGGTGGTATGGCTACACCTTC
J gene: TRBJ2-6; V gene: TRBV28; D gene: TRBD1; clone size: once; CDR3 protein: CASIRQGSGANVLTF; CDR3 DNA: TGTGCCAGCATTCGACAGGGGTCCGGGGCCAACGTCCTGACTTTC
J gene: TRBJ2-2; V gene: TRBV19; D gene: TRBD2; clone size: .; CDR3 protein: CASSLLAGGPGPSGELFF; CDR3 DNA: TGTGCCAGTAGTCTCCTAGCGGGGGGGCCGGGGCCCTCCGGGGAGCTGTTTTTT
J gene: TRBJ2-1; V gene: TRBV19; D gene: TRBD2; clone size: .; CDR3 protein: CASSRGLAVTRSYNEQFF; CDR3 DNA: TGTGCCAGTAGTAGGGGACTAGCGGTAACTAGGTCCTACAATGAGCAGTTCTTC
J gene: TRBJ2-7; V gene: TRBV10-3; D gene: .; clone size: .; CDR3 protein: CAIRRDRSGSYEQYF; CDR3 DNA: TGTGCCATCAGAAGAGACAGGAGTGGATCCTACGAGCAGTACTTC
J gene: TRBJ2-7; V gene: TRBV6-4; D gene: TRBD2; clone size: once; CDR3 protein: CVREAGESSYEQYF; CDR3 DNA: TGTGTTCGGGAGGCGGGGGAGAGCTCCTACGAGCAGTACTTC
J gene: TRBJ2-2; V gene: TRBV14; D gene: .; clone size: .; CDR3 protein: CASSPQGRTGELFF; CDR3 DNA: TGTGCCAGCAGCCCTCAGGGGCGGACCGGGGAGCTGTTTTTT
J gene: TRBJ2-5; V gene: TRBV25-1; D gene: .; clone size: few; CDR3 protein: CASSEDWETQYF; CDR3 DNA: TGTGCCAGCAGTGAAGACTGGGAGACCCAGTACTTC
J gene: TRBJ1-6; V gene: TRBV9; D gene: .; clone size: .; CDR3 protein: CASSAFTSSSYNSPLHF; CDR3 DNA: TGTGCCAGCAGCGCCTTTACTTCCAGCTCCTATAATTCACCCCTCCACTTT
J gene: TRBJ2-2; V gene: TRBV5-6; D gene: TRBD1; clone size: .; CDR3 protein: CASSYYRGIAGELFF; CDR3 DNA: TGTGCCAGCAGCTATTACAGGGGTATCGCCGGGGAGCTGTTTTTT
J gene: TRBJ1-5; V gene: TRBV27; D gene: .; clone size: .; CDR3 protein: CASSPVGTMQYSNQPQHF; CDR3 DNA: TGTGCCAGCAGTCCGGTGGGGACAATGCAGTACAGCAATCAGCCCCAGCATTTT
J gene: TRBJ2-2; V gene: TRBV19; D gene: .; clone size: .; CDR3 protein: CASHNTGELFF; CDR3 DNA: TGTGCCAGTCACAACACCGGGGAGCTGTTTTTT
J gene: TRBJ1-4; V gene: TRBV2; D gene: TRBD1; clone size: .; CDR3 protein: CASAPGTATNEKLFF; CDR3 DNA: TGTGCCAGCGCGCCGGGGACAGCAACTAATGAAAAACTGTTTTTT
J gene: TRBJ1-2; V gene: TRBV6-6; D gene: .; clone size: .; CDR3 protein: CASSPGDVYGYTF; CDR3 DNA: TGTGCCAGCAGTCCCGGGGACGTCTATGGCTACACCTTC
J gene: TRBJ2-5; V gene: TRBV2; D gene: TRBD2; clone size: .; CDR3 protein: CASRLAGGHVTQYF; CDR3 DNA: TGTGCCAGCAGGCTAGCGGGGGGGCATGTGACCCAGTACTTC
J gene: TRBJ1-1; V gene: TRBV27; D gene: TRBD1; clone size: .; CDR3 protein: CASSLSSEGAEGWRLNTEAFF; CDR3 DNA: TGTGCCAGCAGTTTATCGAGTGAGGGGGCTGAAGGTTGGCGGTTGAACACTGAAGCTTTCTTT
J gene: TRBJ2-1; V gene: TRBV5-1; D gene: TRBD2; clone size: .; CDR3 protein: CASSYAGGPYNEQFF; CDR3 DNA: TGCGCCAGCAGCTACGCGGGGGGTCCATACAATGAGCAGTTCTTC
J gene: TRBJ2-2; V gene: TRBV9; D gene: .; clone size: .; CDR3 protein: CASSVAFGGPGELFF; CDR3 DNA: TGTGCCAGCAGCGTAGCTTTCGGGGGGCCCGGGGAGCTGTTTTTT
J gene: TRBJ2-5; V gene: TRBV6-5; D gene: TRBD2; clone size: .; CDR3 protein: CASSPRLAGMETQYF; CDR3 DNA: TGTGCCAGCAGCCCCCGACTAGCGGGGATGGAGACCCAGTACTTC
J gene: TRBJ1-4; V gene: TRBV19; D gene: .; clone size: once; CDR3 protein: CASRGVGVPNEKLFF; CDR3 DNA: TGTGCCAGTAGGGGAGTTGGCGTCCCTAATGAAAAACTGTTTTTT
J gene: TRBJ2-5; V gene: TRBV7-6; D gene: .; clone size: .; CDR3 protein: CASSPRGGPETQYF; CDR3 DNA: TGTGCCAGCAGCCCGAGGGGGGGTCCAGAGACCCAGTACTTC
J gene: TRBJ2-3; V gene: TRBV6-1; D gene: TRBD2; clone size: .; CDR3 protein: CASAGDYRADTQYF; CDR3 DNA: TGTGCCAGCGCGGGGGACTATCGAGCAGATACGCAGTATTTT
J gene: TRBJ2-3; V gene: TRBV20-1; D gene: .; clone size: .; CDR3 protein: CSARFHTQYF; CDR3 DNA: TGCAGTGCTAGGTTCCATACGCAGTATTTT
J gene: TRBJ1-3; V gene: TRBV11-2; D gene: TRBD1; clone size: few; CDR3 protein: CASSSLRQGAYGNTIYF; CDR3 DNA: TGTGCCAGCAGCTCCCTCCGACAGGGGGCTTATGGAAACACCATATATTTT
J gene: TRBJ2-5; V gene: TRBV2; D gene: TRBD1; clone size: .; CDR3 protein: CASSRDRPQYQETQYF; CDR3 DNA: TGTGCCAGCAGTCGGGACAGGCCTCAGTACCAAGAGACCCAGTACTTC
J gene: TRBJ1-1; V gene: TRBV28; D gene: .; clone size: .; CDR3 protein: CASSPGVEDTEAFF; CDR3 DNA: TGTGCCAGCAGTCCAGGTGTGGAGGACACTGAAGCTTTCTTT
J gene: TRBJ2-1; V gene: TRBV5-3; D gene: .; clone size: .; CDR3 protein: CARSRVRALSYNEQFF; CDR3 DNA: TGTGCCAGAAGCCGGGTGCGGGCGCTTTCCTACAATGAGCAGTTCTTC
J gene: TRBJ2-7; V gene: TRBV7-2; D gene: .; clone size: .; CDR3 protein: CASSLERAYEQYF; CDR3 DNA: TGTGCCAGCAGCTTAGAGCGGGCCTACGAGCAGTACTTC
J gene: TRBJ2-3; V gene: TRBV7-2; D gene: .; clone size: .; CDR3 protein: CASRPSGSDTQYF; CDR3 DNA: TGTGCCAGCAGACCATCAGGGTCAGATACGCAGTATTTT
J gene: TRBJ2-1; V gene: TRBV5-4; D gene: TRBD2; clone size: .; CDR3 protein: CASSLSGGRRGSSYNEQFF; CDR3 DNA: TGTGCCAGCAGCTTGTCCGGTGGTAGGCGGGGGAGCTCCTACAATGAGCAGTTCTTC
J gene: TRBJ1-2; V gene: TRBV28; D gene: .; clone size: .; CDR3 protein: CASSLSLFWGRDGYTF; CDR3 DNA: TGTGCCAGCAGTTTATCACTATTTTGGGGGAGAGATGGCTACACCTTC
J gene: TRBJ1-5; V gene: TRBV19; D gene: TRBD1; clone size: .; CDR3 protein: CASSIGQAGVPQHF; CDR3 DNA: TGTGCCAGTAGTATCGGACAGGCCGGCGTACCCCAGCATTTT
J gene: TRBJ1-1; V gene: TRBV2; D gene: .; clone size: .; CDR3 protein: CASRYGYGTYEAFF; CDR3 DNA: TGTGCCAGCCGCTACGGATACGGGACCTATGAAGCTTTCTTT
J gene: TRBJ2-1; V gene: TRBV5-1; D gene: .; clone size: .; CDR3 protein: CASNLNGREFYNEQFF; CDR3 DNA: TGCGCCAGCAACCTAAACGGTCGGGAGTTCTACAATGAGCAGTTCTTC
J gene: TRBJ2-5; V gene: TRBV11-3; D gene: .; clone size: .; CDR3 protein: CASSLVGRLQETQYF; CDR3 DNA: TGTGCCAGCAGCTTAGTGGGGCGGCTTCAAGAGACCCAGTACTTC
J gene: TRBJ1-1; V gene: TRBV7-2; D gene: .; clone size: .; CDR3 protein: CASSPRRGSNTEAFF; CDR3 DNA: TGTGCCAGCAGCCCTCGCCGGGGCTCTAACACTGAAGCTTTCTTT
J gene: TRBJ1-1; V gene: TRBV6-5; D gene: TRBD1; clone size: .; CDR3 protein: CASSSDRDVNEAFF; CDR3 DNA: TGTGCCAGCAGTTCTGACAGGGACGTTAATGAGGCTTTCTTT
J gene: TRBJ1-2; V gene: TRBV4-2; D gene: .; clone size: .; CDR3 protein: CASSPLGDGYTF; CDR3 DNA: TGTGCCAGCAGCCCCCTGGGGGATGGCTACACCTTC
J gene: TRBJ2-7; V gene: TRBV28; D gene: .; clone size: .; CDR3 protein: CASRAGREQYF; CDR3 DNA: TGTGCCAGCAGGGCAGGGAGGGAGCAGTACTTC
J gene: TRBJ2-4; V gene: TRBV6-5; D gene: TRBD2; clone size: .; CDR3 protein: CASRPGGGGDIQYF; CDR3 DNA: TGTGCCAGCAGGCCCGGTGGCGGGGGAGACATTCAGTACTTC
J gene: TRBJ2-7; V gene: TRBV4-1; D gene: .; clone size: few; CDR3 protein: CASSFVGGEQYF; CDR3 DNA: TGCGCCAGCAGTTTCGTAGGCGGCGAGCAGTACTTC
J gene: TRBJ1-5; V gene: TRBV10-3; D gene: .; clone size: .; CDR3 protein: CAISQEDQPQHF; CDR3 DNA: TGTGCCATCAGTCAGGAGGATCAGCCCCAGCATTTT
J gene: TRBJ1-1; V gene: TRBV7-8; D gene: .; clone size: .; CDR3 protein: CASSLARSMNTEAFF; CDR3 DNA: TGTGCCAGCAGCTTAGCGCGCAGCATGAACACTGAAGCTTTCTTT
J gene: TRBJ2-5; V gene: TRBV11-3; D gene: TRBD2; clone size: .; CDR3 protein: CASSFRRGDHETQYF; CDR3 DNA: TGTGCCAGCAGCTTTAGGCGGGGGGACCATGAGACCCAGTACTTC
J gene: TRBJ2-7; V gene: TRBV29-1; D gene: TRBD1; clone size: .; CDR3 protein: CSVVVRGRKDEQYF; CDR3 DNA: TGCAGCGTTGTCGTCAGGGGGCGTAAGGACGAGCAGTACTTC
J gene: TRBJ1-2; V gene: TRBV10-1; D gene: .; clone size: .; CDR3 protein: CASSETGRYGYTF; CDR3 DNA: TGCGCCAGCTCCGAAACAGGGAGGTATGGCTACACCTTC
J gene: TRBJ1-1; V gene: TRBV7-8; D gene: .; clone size: .; CDR3 protein: CASSLYGPGGANTEAFF; CDR3 DNA: TGTGCCAGCAGCTTATATGGCCCTGGGGGTGCGAACACTGAAGCTTTCTTT
J gene: TRBJ2-3; V gene: TRBV5-4; D gene: .; clone size: .; CDR3 protein: CASSERTTSTDTQYF; CDR3 DNA: TGTGCCAGCAGCGAGAGGACTACCAGCACAGATACGCAGTATTTT